This is a list of T cell receptor beta chains from one sample in a study of blood T cell repertoires in COVID-19. This table comes from immunoSEQ multiplex PCR, and its TCRdb copy is limited to in-frame clones, with some not included. The repertoire holds 150,000 to 200,000 clones, with roughly 80% as singletons. Sequencing was carried out using PBMCs or T cells enriched from blood (not recorded which). The receptor set was obtained from a man aged 45-65 years who had recovered from COVID-19. The CDR3 runs from the conserved cysteine through the conserved F or W. A D gene is named only where the DNA matches it firmly. Only some rows state a clone size, as once, few, many or a class for expanded clones.

D gene,CDR3 length,J gene,clone size,V gene,CDR3 protein,CDR3 DNA
NA,12,TRBJ1-5,NA,TRBV28,CASSRRGQPQHF,TGTGCCAGCAGTCGGAGGGGACAGCCCCAGCATTTT
NA,14,TRBJ2-5,NA,TRBV6-5,CASSYEGTQETQYF,TGTGCCAGCAGTTATGAGGGAACACAAGAGACCCAGTACTTC
NA,11,TRBJ2-7,few,TRBV5-4,CASSAGYEQYF,TGTGCCAGCAGCGCAGGGTACGAGCAGTACTTC
NA,12,TRBJ2-2,NA,TRBV2,CASRADTGELFF,TGTGCCAGCAGGGCGGATACCGGGGAGCTGTTTTTT
NA,14,TRBJ2-7,NA,TRBV28,CATTGRAELHEQYF,TGTGCCACAACCGGCAGGGCGGAATTACACGAGCAGTACTTC
TRBD2,20,TRBJ2-3,NA,TRBV9,CASSVRRVEREKVSTDTQYF,TGTGCCAGCAGCGTCCGGAGGGTGGAGCGGGAAAAGGTGAGCACAGATACGCAGTATTTT
TRBD1,15,TRBJ2-1,few,TRBV5-4,CASSFGQGVLNEQFF,TGTGCCAGCAGCTTCGGACAGGGGGTTCTCAATGAGCAGTTCTTC
TRBD1,14,TRBJ1-6,NA,TRBV6-5,CASSSNRGDSPLHF,TGTGCCAGCAGTTCGAACAGGGGGGATTCACCCCTCCACTTT
NA,14,TRBJ1-5,once,TRBV10-3,CAITADGGGQPQHF,TGTGCCATCACCGCAGACGGGGGAGGACAGCCCCAGCATTTT
TRBD1,13,TRBJ1-1,NA,TRBV6-5,CASRKQGAQIFFF,TGTGCCAGCCGAAAACAGGGGGCGCAGATTTTTTTCTTT
TRBD1,14,TRBJ2-3,few,TRBV20-1,CSASGTGVTDTQYF,TGCAGTGCTAGTGGGACAGGGGTTACAGATACGCAGTATTTT
NA,15,TRBJ1-6,few,TRBV5-1,CASSLPGNNNSPLHF,TGCGCCAGCAGCTTACCCGGGAACAATAATTCACCCCTCCACTTT
NA,14,TRBJ2-7,NA,TRBV6-5,CASSYDDTSYEQYF,TGTGCCAGCAGTTACGATGATACTTCCTACGAGCAGTACTTC
TRBD2,17,TRBJ2-2,NA,TRBV6-1,CASSAPRGGSPTGELFF,TGTGCCAGCAGTGCCCCCCGGGGCGGGAGTCCCACCGGGGAGCTGTTTTTT
NA,16,TRBJ1-2,NA,TRBV11-2,CASSILSGITNYGYTF,TGTGCCAGCAGCATTCTATCCGGGATCACTAACTATGGCTACACCTTC
TRBD2,12,TRBJ2-7,NA,TRBV28,CASRGAGGRGDF,TGTGCCAGCAGGGGTGCGGGAGGTAGGGGGGACTTC
TRBD2,15,TRBJ2-2,NA,TRBV28,CASSFGLVETGELFF,TGTGCCAGCAGTTTTGGACTAGTTGAGACCGGGGAGCTGTTTTTT
TRBD1,17,TRBJ1-3,NA,TRBV6-2/TRBV6-3,CASSYRSQGATGNTIYF,TGTGCCAGCAGTTACAGATCTCAGGGGGCGACTGGAAACACCATATATTTT
NA,14,TRBJ2-2,NA,TRBV19,CASSLAANTGELFF,TGTGCCAGTTCTCTAGCCGCGAACACCGGGGAGCTGTTTTTT
TRBD1,15,TRBJ1-1,NA,TRBV27,CASSLFLGTGDEAFF,TGTGCCAGCAGTTTGTTCCTCGGGACAGGGGATGAAGCTTTCTTT
NA,14,TRBJ1-2,NA,TRBV7-9,CASTAGRGLQTGSF,TGTGCCAGCACGGCGGGCAGGGGTCTACAGACGGGGTCATTC
NA,12,TRBJ2-2,NA,TRBV6-5,CASSYLTGELFF,TGTGCCAGCAGTTATCTCACCGGGGAGCTGTTTTTT
NA,13,TRBJ2-1,NA,TRBV5-1,CASSDRWSDEQFF,TGCGCCAGCTCCGACAGGTGGAGCGATGAGCAGTTCTTC
NA,14,TRBJ2-7,NA,TRBV11-2,CASSLSQNSYEQYF,TGTGCCAGCAGCTTAAGTCAGAACTCCTACGAGCAGTACTTC
NA,15,TRBJ2-3,NA,TRBV11-2,CASSLSGASTDTQYF,TGTGCCAGCAGCCTCTCAGGCGCTAGCACAGATACGCAGTATTTT
TRBD1,16,TRBJ1-4,once,TRBV10-3,CAISEVGRQGVGKLFF,TGTGCCATCAGTGAGGTCGGCAGACAGGGAGTCGGAAAACTGTTTTTT
NA,13,TRBJ1-2,NA,TRBV2,CASSENFNYGYTF,TGTGCCAGCAGTGAAAACTTTAACTATGGCTACACCTTC
TRBD2,15,TRBJ2-1,NA,TRBV3-1/TRBV3-2,CASSRGLAGGFEQFF,TGTGCCAGCAGCCGAGGACTAGCGGGGGGTTTTGAGCAGTTCTTC
TRBD1,17,TRBJ2-1,once,TRBV5-4,CASSPVLFGTGYNEQFF,TGTGCCAGCAGCCCCGTTTTATTCGGGACAGGGTACAATGAGCAGTTCTTC
NA,16,TRBJ1-2,NA,TRBV28,CASSSSSDSANYGYTF,TGTGCCAGCAGTTCCTCCTCAGACAGTGCTAACTATGGCTACACCTTC
NA,11,TRBJ1-2,NA,TRBV25-1,CASTRGYGYTF,TGTGCCAGCACCAGGGGTTATGGCTACACCTTC
TRBD1,16,TRBJ2-1,NA,TRBV5-1,CASSPTGTGVGNEQFF,TGCGCCAGCAGCCCCACCGGGACAGGGGTGGGGAATGAGCAGTTCTTC
NA,13,TRBJ1-5,NA,TRBV10-2,CASTKGSNQPQHF,TGCGCCAGCACCAAGGGGAGCAATCAGCCCCAGCATTTT
TRBD2,15,TRBJ2-5,NA,TRBV29-1,CSVEDRTSGQETQYF,TGCAGCGTTGAAGATCGGACTAGCGGGCAAGAGACCCAGTACTTC
TRBD1,14,TRBJ1-2,many,TRBV29-1,CSVALGQGAGGYTF,TGCAGCGTTGCTTTGGGACAGGGTGCGGGCGGCTACACCTTC
NA,14,TRBJ2-2,NA,TRBV19,CASQHREVTGELFF,TGTGCCAGCCAGCATAGGGAGGTAACCGGGGAGCTGTTTTTT
TRBD1,15,TRBJ1-6,NA,TRBV30,CAWSAPTGGSSPLHF,TGTGCCTGGAGTGCCCCGACAGGGGGCAGTTCACCCCTCCACTTT
NA,12,TRBJ1-2,NA,TRBV3-1/TRBV3-2,CASSQIQYGYTF,TGTGCCAGCAGCCAGATACAGTATGGCTACACCTTC
TRBD1,16,TRBJ1-5,NA,TRBV28,CASSSRTGQGGQPQHF,TGTGCCAGCAGCTCCCGGACAGGGCAGGGTGGTCAGCCCCAGCATTTT
TRBD1,14,TRBJ1-1,NA,TRBV10-3,CAMNRGPGNTEAFF,TGTGCCATGAACAGGGGGCCGGGAAACACTGAAGCTTTCTTT
TRBD2,12,TRBJ2-1,once,TRBV3-1/TRBV3-2,CASSHGGDEQFF,TGTGCCAGCAGCCACGGGGGGGATGAGCAGTTCTTC
TRBD1,16,TRBJ1-3,few,TRBV28,CASRRTGTVSGNTIYF,TGTGCCAGCAGACGAACCGGGACAGTCTCTGGAAACACCATATATTTT
NA,17,TRBJ2-5,NA,TRBV4-1,CASSQDPGQIGWETQYF,TGCGCCAGCAGCCAAGATCCCGGACAGATTGGTTGGGAGACCCAGTACTTC
NA,12,TRBJ1-4,once,TRBV19,CASSSKSEKLFF,TGTGCCAGTAGTAGCAAGAGTGAAAAACTGTTTTTT
NA,14,TRBJ1-2,NA,TRBV6-5,CASSRVGQPYAYTF,TGTGCCAGCAGTCGAGTAGGACAGCCCTATGCGTACACCTTC
TRBD1,13,TRBJ2-5,NA,TRBV12-3/TRBV12-4,CASSLGQQETQYF,TGTGCCAGCAGTTTGGGACAGCAAGAGACCCAGTACTTC
NA,17,TRBJ1-6,once,TRBV5-4,CASSLAPWRGNNSPLHF,TGTGCCAGCAGCTTGGCCCCCTGGCGGGGGAATAATTCACCCCTCCACTTT